These 15 T cell receptor beta chains share one sample of origin, sequenced in a study of T-cell reconstitution after alpha-beta-depleted transplantation in children. Unique molecular identifiers were incorporated into the prepared TCRbeta library. TCRdb used MiXCR to reprocess the PCR reads, holding one entry per CDR3 protein. The repertoire has 260,000 or so distinct CDR3 sequences, around 12% of them found once; the top ten carry roughly 2.6%. The specimen comprised PBMCs from the stem cell graft donor, sampled from the stem cell graft. The receptors originated from a human donor who donated a stem cell graft to a child with acute lymphoblastic leukemia.

This clonotype was detected many times. The chain couples TRBV2 to TRBJ2-3; 11 bases line up with TRBD2. Germline CDR1 and CDR2: SNHLY and FYNNEI. The trim removed 7 bases at V and 1 base at J, leaving 7 bases unmatched. This CDR3 region has 16 residues. CDR3 loop: CASKPLAGGGTDTQYF. The CDR3 DNA sequence: TGTGCCAGCAAGCCGCTAGCGGGAGGCGGCACAGATACGCAGTATTTT.

Of note for this clonotype: This may arise from a read error, as a much more abundant clone is one base away. The chain combines TRBV7-2 with TRBJ1-1; D is undetermined. The germline gives CDR1 SGHTA, CDR2 FQGNSA. The CDR3 sequence is 11 residues long. CDR3 DNA sequence: TGTCCCAGCAGCCGCCACACTGAAGCTTTCTTT. This gives the protein CPSSRHTEAFF. The full variable domain, completed using reference TRBV7-2 and TRBJ1-1, is GAGVSQSPSNKVTEKGKDVELRCDPISGHTALYWYRQSLGQGLEFLIYFQGNSAPDKSGLPSDRFSAERTGGSVSTLTIQRTQQEDSAVYLCPSSRHTEAFFGQGTRLTVV.

In its sample, this clonotype was seen many times. The J gene is TRBJ2-7, the V gene TRBV20-1; 12 bases fit TRBD2. The length of the CDR3 is 16 residues. The V and J ends lost 4 bases and 6 bases, in that order; junction bases with no gene match: 13. Germline CDR1 and CDR2: DFQATT and SNEGSKA (reference sequence). DNA of the CDR3: TGCAGTGCTAATTTGGGACTAGCGGGCCTTGGGAGCGAGCAGTACTTC. Protein product: CSANLGLAGLGSEQYF.

This clonotype occurred a few times. The rearrangement joins TRBV10-1 to TRBJ2-3; D is unresolved. CDR1 is WNHNN and CDR2 is SYGVQD in the germline V gene (reference sequence). V dropped 2 bases and J dropped 2 bases, with 5 bases sitting between them. The length of the CDR3 is 13 residues. CDR3: CASSERITDTQYF. The CDR3, as DNA: TGCGCCAGCAGTGAGAGGATCACAGATACGCAGTATTTT.

CDR3 loop: CASSPTLAREGAYEQYF. In nucleotides, the CDR3 is TGTGCCAGCAGCCCGACCCTCGCGCGGGAGGGGGCCTACGAGCAGTACTTC. The chain recombines TRBV6-2 or TRBV6-3 with TRBJ2-7; 9 bases are a match to TRBD2. The CDR3 runs 17 residues. Germline V lookup: CDR1 MNHEY, CDR2 SVGEGT. V was clipped by 6 bases and J by 2 bases; unmatched bases: 14.

This clonotype has ten or more counts. The rearrangement links TRBV29-1 to TRBJ2-2; no definite D call. Germline V gene lookup returns CDR1 SQVTM and CDR2 ANQGSEA. The CDR3 runs 13 residues. V was trimmed by 5 bases and J by 1 base, leaving 8 bases between them. The CDR3 protein is CSVYDGNTGELFF. The DNA for the CDR3 is TGCAGCGTTTACGACGGGAACACCGGGGAGCTGTTTTTT.

Worth noting for this clonotype: It may be a read error: a sequence one base away is much more abundant. The gene calls are TRBV5-1 and TRBJ2-1; D is ambiguous. CDR3 length: 13 residues. Germline V lookup: CDR1 SGHRS, CDR2 YFSETQ. CDR3 sequence: CASSLTRSNVQFF. The CDR3 region has the DNA TGCGCCAGCAGCTTGACAAGGAGTAATGTGCAGTTCTTC.

This clonotype was found many times. J is TRBJ2-7 and V is TRBV13; D gene unclear. Deletions cut 6 bases from V and 3 bases from J, with 6 bases between. CDR3 size: 11 residues. The V gene's germline CDR1 is PRHDT and CDR2 FYEKMQ (reference sequence). The CDR3 spells CASRPYYEQYF. CDR3 DNA sequence: TGTGCCAGCAGACCCTACTACGAGCAGTACTTC.

This clonotype was seen repeatedly, ten times or more. This chain links TRBV12-3 or TRBV12-4 with TRBJ2-1, with TRBD1 as a possible D gene (5 bases). Trimming took off 3 bases at V and 5 bases at J, with 11 bases between the two ends. The CDR3 is 14 residues long. CDR3 sequence (DNA): TGTGCCAGCAGTTTCCGCAGGGCCCACAATGAGCAGTTCTTC. Amino acid sequence: CASSFRRAHNEQFF.

This clonotype has a single count. This may arise from a read error, as a much more abundant clone is one base away. V gene TRBV7-2 combines with J gene TRBJ2-1, with a weak D call TRBD2 (5 bases). The CDR3 has 15 residues. Germline assignment: CDR1 SGHTA and CDR2 FQGNSA. CDR3 coding DNA: TGTGCCAGCAGTAGAAAGGAGGCCTATTACAGTGAGCAGTTCTTC. This translates into CASSRKEAYYSEQFF.

This clonotype was counted many times. The chain employs TRBV20-1 and TRBJ2-1, with D possibly TRBD1 on 6 matching bases. Trimming cost V 0 bases and J 6 bases, with 15 bases left between them. The CDR3 is 15 residues long. The germline V gene encodes CDR1 DFQATT and CDR2 SNEGSKA (reference sequence). The CDR3 DNA is TGCAGTGCTAGAGATATCACAGGGTCCCCCAATGAGCAGTTCTTC. It translates to CSARDITGSPNEQFF.

This clonotype appeared many times. V is TRBV30 and J is TRBJ2-3, with D possibly TRBD2 on 6 matching bases. Looked up from germline, CDR1 is GTSNPN and CDR2 is SVGIG (reference sequence). Trimming took 5 bases from V and 3 from J, leaving 15 bases between them. The CDR3 is 14 amino acids. This chain's CDR3 is CAWGTGVGTDTQYF. Here the CDR3 DNA reads TGTGCCTGGGGGACTGGGGTCGGAACAGATACGCAGTATTTT. Full variable domain (remainder filled in from reference TRBV30 and TRBJ2-3): SQTIHQWPATLVQPVGSPLSLECTVEGTSNPNLYWYRQAAGRGLQLLFYSVGIGQISSEVPQNLSASRPQDRQFILSSKKLLLSDSGFYLCAWGTGVGTDTQYFGPGTRLTVL.

This clonotype was counted at least ten times. The CDR3 spells CASSFARTTEAFF. The CDR3 bases are TGCGCCAGCAGCTTCGCACGGACCACTGAAGCTTTCTTT. The rearrangement joins TRBV5-1 to TRBJ1-1; D uncertain. The germline gives CDR1 SGHRS, CDR2 YFSETQ. V dropped 2 bases and J dropped 4 bases, with 9 bases sitting between them. This CDR3 is 13 amino acids long.

At least ten counts were recorded for this clonotype. The chain links TRBV7-9 to TRBJ1-5; D is undetermined. CDR3 length: 15 amino acids. In germline, CDR1 is SEHNR, CDR2 FQNEAQ (reference sequence). V lost 4 bases and J 3 bases, leaving 13 bases between the germline ends. CDR3 sequence reads: CASSSEGGANQPQHF. Here the CDR3 DNA reads TGTGCCAGCAGCTCCGAGGGCGGCGCCAATCAGCCCCAGCATTTT. Filled out from reference TRBV7-9 and TRBJ1-5, the complete variable domain reads DTGVSQNPRHKITKRGQNVTFRCDPISEHNRLYWYRQTLGQGPEFLTYFQNEAQLEKSRLLSDRFSAERPKGSFSTLEIQRTEQGDSAMYLCASSSEGGANQPQHFGDGTRLSIL.

This clonotype has a count of ten or more. CDR3 residues: CASSFDRVGTDTQYF. In nucleotides, the CDR3 is TGTGCCAGCAGCTTCGACAGGGTCGGCACAGATACGCAGTATTTT. The rearrangement uses TRBV7-2 and TRBJ2-3; 7 bases align to TRBD1. This CDR3 contains 15 residues. V was pared by 3 bases and J by 1 base, with 4 bases of the junction left unmatched. From germline, CDR1 is SGHTA and CDR2 FQGNSA.